The 16 T cell receptor beta chains below all came from one sample that was sequenced in a study of metastatic and nonmetastatic thyroid tumors. TCRdb reprocessed the PCR reads via MiXCR. The table has about 4,000 clones, 30% to 35% seen once. Patients were all untreated before their thyroid surgery. Source material: adjacent normal tissue. The receptors were sampled from a female donor with papillary thyroid cancer or a benign thyroid nodule (not recorded which). Some clones in this sample may be carry-over from other donors' samples.

This clone has more than one count but fewer than ten. The chain has TRBV19 and TRBJ2-1, with D perhaps matching TRBD1 (7 bases). Trimming shortened V by 4 bases and J by 2 bases, and 12 bases separated the two germline ends. The germline V gene encodes CDR1 LNHDA and CDR2 SQIVND (reference sequence). The CDR3 is made up of 15 amino acids. The CDR3 spells CASSTSRGAYNEQFF. CDR3 nucleotides: TGTGCCAGTAGTACATCCAGGGGGGCCTACAATGAGCAGTTCTTC.

In this sample, this clone is medium-sized. A single base separates this from a much larger clone, so it may be a read error. The identical CDR3 is also encoded by other nucleotide sequences in the sample. V gene TRBV20-1 combines with J gene TRBJ2-1; 12 bases align to TRBD2. CDR1 is DFQATT, CDR2 SNEGSKA, per germline (reference sequence). The CDR3 is 14 amino acids. CDR3 loop: CSATLAGGPSEQFF. CDR3 sequence (DNA): TGCAGCGCTACTCTAGCGGGAGGGCCAAGTGAGCAGTTCTTC.

There are a few counts of this clone. The CDR3 loop is CASSLTGGRVWQETQYF. Here the CDR3 DNA reads TGTGCCAGCAGTTTGACAGGGGGCAGAGTGTGGCAAGAGACCCAGTACTTC. The V and J genes are TRBV27 and TRBJ2-5, with 10 positions matching TRBD1. CDR1 and CDR2 (germline): MNHEY, SMNVEV (reference sequence). J gave up 2 bases and V 3 bases, and 9 bases lay outside the gene matches. This CDR3 has 17 amino acids.

The chain combines TRBV28 with TRBJ2-1, with 9 bases lining up with TRBD2. The V gene end was trimmed by 6 bases and the J gene end by 7 bases; junction bases not matched to a gene: 10. CDR1 is MDHEN and CDR2 is SYDVKM in the germline V gene. The CDR3 consists of 15 residues. CDR3 nucleotides: TGTGCCAGCAGGTCAAGCGGGGGGCAAGGGAATGAGCAGTTCTTC. This codes for CASRSSGGQGNEQFF. Full variable domain (remainder filled in from reference TRBV28 and TRBJ2-1): DVKVTQSSRYLVKRTGEKVFLECVQDMDHENMFWYRQDPGLGLRLIYFSYDVKMKEKGDIPEGYSVSREKKERFSLILESASTNQTSMYLCASRSSGGQGNEQFFGPGTRLTVL.

The V and J genes are TRBV11-2 and TRBJ2-3; 9 bases line up with TRBD2. The trim removed 4 bases at V and 1 base at J, leaving 3 bases unmatched. This CDR3 has 15 amino acids. Germline CDR1 reads SGHAT; CDR2 reads FQNNGV. The CDR3 spells CASSSGTSRTDTQYF. CDR3 coding DNA: TGTGCCAGCAGCTCAGGGACTAGCCGCACAGATACGCAGTATTTT.

The J gene is TRBJ1-1, the V gene TRBV11-3, with D possibly TRBD1 on 6 matching bases. In germline, CDR1 is SGHNT, CDR2 YENEEA. V was cut by 3 bases and J by 8 bases, with 13 bases left in between. CDR3 size: 13 residues. The CDR3 loop reads CASSLLQGSEAFF. The CDR3 nucleotides are TGTGCCAGCAGCTTGCTACAGGGTTCCGAAGCTTTCTTT.

This clone has just a few counts. Other DNA sequences within the sample encode an identical CDR3. This chain connects TRBV12-3 or TRBV12-4 to TRBJ2-1; D may correspond to TRBD1 or TRBD2 (5 bases each). The CDR3 spans 15 residues. V was pared by 6 bases and J by 3 bases, with 15 bases between. CDR3 sequence reads: CASSLTSGGYNEQFF. The CDR3 DNA sequence: TGTGCCAGCAGCTTAACTAGTGGGGGCTACAATGAGCAGTTCTTC.

The chain recombines TRBV20-1 with TRBJ2-3; the match to TRBD2 covers 8 bases. V lost 4 bases, J lost 3 bases, and 6 bases stayed unmatched. The germline V gene encodes CDR1 DFQATT and CDR2 SNEGSKA (reference sequence). CDR3 length: 14 residues. The CDR3 loop reads CSAKYSGATDTQYF. The CDR3, as DNA: TGCAGTGCTAAGTATAGCGGGGCAACAGATACGCAGTATTTT.

J is TRBJ2-1 and V is TRBV28; 13 nucleotides align to TRBD2. Looked up from germline, CDR1 is MDHEN and CDR2 is SYDVKM. The J segment lost 7 bases and the V segment lost 4 bases, leaving 13 bases of the junction unmatched. This CDR3 comprises 18 residues. The CDR3 protein is CASSSWTSGSSLRNEQFF. As DNA, the CDR3 is TGTGCCAGCAGTTCCTGGACTAGCGGGAGTTCCCTAAGGAATGAGCAGTTCTTC.

This clone is categorized as large. The J gene is TRBJ2-1, the V gene TRBV27, with 10 bases lining up with TRBD1. There are 16 residues in the CDR3. V lost 6 bases and J lost 3; bases outside the gene matches: 8. CDR1 and CDR2 from the germline V gene are MNHEY and SMNVEV (reference sequence). The CDR3 sequence: CASRIRGTGVYNEQFF. The CDR3 DNA reads TGTGCCAGCAGGATCAGGGGGACAGGGGTCTACAATGAGCAGTTCTTC.

Judged by abundance, this clone is large (0.1 to 1%). Its ends do not fully match the called genes, so a read error is possible. The chain is built from TRBV6-1 and TRBJ2-1; TRBD1 agrees at 7 bases. Germline assignment: CDR1 MNHNS and CDR2 SASEGT. This CDR3 has 14 amino acids. The CDR3 DNA reads TGTGCCAGCACTGAAACAGGGGAAAGACGTGAGCAGTTCTTC. Translating it yields CASTETGERREQFF.

This clone has more than one count but fewer than ten. The chain uses TRBV7-2 and TRBJ2-1; unclear D gene. V was trimmed by 5 bases and J by 5 bases, leaving 10 bases between them. The germline V gene has CDR1 SGHTA and CDR2 FQGNSA. The CDR3 spans 13 residues. Written as DNA, the CDR3 is TGTGCCAGCAGCGGTTTTTATAACAATGAGCAGTTCTTC. Translation gives CASSGFYNNEQFF.

The table lists this clone with a few counts. The V gene is TRBV6-1, the J gene TRBJ2-5; TRBD1 is a possible D gene (5 bases). CDR1 is MNHNS, CDR2 SASEGT, per germline. V lost 6 bases to trimming and J lost 1 base, with 15 bases between them. The CDR3 length is 15 residues. The CDR3 protein is CASSVYRSAQETQYF. CDR3 DNA sequence: TGTGCCAGCAGCGTATACAGGAGTGCCCAAGAGACCCAGTACTTC.

In its sample, this clone ranks as medium-sized. The chain has TRBV25-1 and TRBJ2-7; D not certain. The V gene lost 6 bases and the J gene lost 12 bases, with 21 bases spanning the gap. Germline-derived CDR1 and CDR2 are MGHDK and SYGVNS. CDR3 length: 13 amino acids. The CDR3 is CASSANWASRRYF. DNA for the CDR3: TGTGCCAGCAGCGCCAATTGGGCTAGTAGGCGGTACTTC.

The gene calls are TRBV12-3 or TRBV12-4 and TRBJ2-7; D remains unclear. The ends were cut back, 6 bases at V and 7 bases at J, with 10 bases in the middle. This CDR3 region has 11 residues. DNA for the CDR3: TGTGCCAGCAGCCTCACGGCGGAGCAGTACTTC. Translated: CASSLTAEQYF.

The chain has TRBV6-1 and TRBJ1-6; D gene ambiguous. Germline loops: CDR1 MNHNS, CDR2 SASEGT. CDR3 size: 12 residues. Trimming cost V 6 bases and J 4 bases, with 4 bases left between them. The CDR3 DNA is TGTGCCAGCAGCCGGTATAATTCACCCCTCCACTTT. This translates into CASSRYNSPLHF.